This T cell receptor (beta chain) emerged from a study of long-term antiretroviral therapy in people with HIV. Overall study: The oldest specimens predate the 2015 immediate-ART recommendation by about a decade. Study-wide results and caveats: ART preceded a rise in diversity that nonetheless stayed lower than in transplant donor controls. Repertoires looked antigen-experienced, with only a slight naive shift after ART.

This CDR3 has 14 residues. With 1 base removed from V and 3 bases from J, the gap between germline ends came to 9 bases. Germline CDR1 is MNHNS and CDR2 is SASEGT. The content of samples before DNA extraction was roughly 0.95-11 million cryopreserved PBMC. Run at survey level, the immunoSEQ assay was version v3.0. Sequenced by immunoSEQ multiplex PCR; TCRdb stores in-frame clones only, minus some. The sample lists roughly 30,000 clones, just under 95% occurring once. As concerns this clone: Its matching antigen is unknown.

This chain joins TRBV6-1 and TRBJ1-2; D not certain. This sample comprised unsorted PBMCs, obtained 5.3 years after starting antiretroviral therapy. This clonotype was obtained from a man aged 50-59 years with HIV. CDR3 residues: CASSEGGNYYGYTF. The CDR3 DNA reads as TGTGCCAGCAGTGAAGGCGGCAACTACTATGGCTACACCTTC.